The 9 T cell receptor beta chains given below trace back to one sample, sequenced in a study of T cells in Graves' hyperthyroidism and ophthalmopathy. Authors of the study amplified TCR beta CDR3 regions from RNA transcripts. Initially, a first-round RT-PCR of the TCR CDR3 employed the HTBI primer set. TCRdb used MiXCR to reprocess the multiplex PCR reads, holding one entry per CDR3 protein. The table has around 260,000 distinct CDR3 sequences, less than 30% seen once. Sequenced material: blood. All receptors derive from a man aged 40-55 years with Graves' hyperthyroidism that later progressed to Graves' ophthalmopathy.

This clonotype has a count of ten or more. The chain employs TRBV20-1 and TRBJ2-2; D is possibly TRBD2 (6 bases). Per the germline V gene, CDR1 is DFQATT and CDR2 is SNEGSKA (reference sequence). Trimming pared 5 bases from V and 7 bases from J, leaving 11 bases between. The CDR3 sequence is 12 residues long. This CDR3 is CSAYGTDGELFF. As DNA, the CDR3 is TGCAGTGCTTACGGGACTGACGGGGAGCTGTTTTTT.

In its sample, this clonotype was seen many times. The V call is TRBV28, the J call TRBJ1-1; 7 bases match TRBD1. In germline, CDR1 is MDHEN, CDR2 SYDVKM. The CDR3 runs to 14 residues. V lost 2 bases and J lost 7; bases outside the gene matches: 7. The CDR3, as DNA: TGTGCCAGCAGTTTAGGAGGGGGCTTCTTTGAAGCTTTCTTT. It codes for CASSLGGGFFEAFF.

The table lists this clonotype with many counts. The gene calls are TRBV9 and TRBJ2-5; D is ambiguous. The CDR3 is 15 residues long. The V end lost 0 bases, the J end lost 1 base, and 10 bases lay between the germline ends. Germline assignment: CDR1 SGDLS and CDR2 YYNGEE. The CDR3 DNA reads as TGTGCCAGCAGCGTAGGGAGCGTAATCCAAGAGACCCAGTACTTC. It specifies CASSVGSVIQETQYF. The whole variable domain, filled in from reference TRBV9 and TRBJ2-5, reads DSGVTQTPKHLITATGQRVTLRCSPRSGDLSVYWYQQSLDQGLQFLIQYYNGEERAKGNILERFSAQQFPDLHSELNLSSLELGDSALYFCASSVGSVIQETQYFGPGTRLLVL.

At least ten counts were recorded for this clonotype. The rearrangement uses TRBV19 and TRBJ1-1; D gene unclear. Trimming removed 1 base at V and 1 base at J, with 7 bases between. Germline lookup yields CDR1 LNHDA and CDR2 SQIVND (reference sequence). The CDR3 is 14 residues long. Written as DNA, the CDR3 is TGTGCCAGTAGTATAGTGGGCCGGAACACTGAAGCTTTCTTT. Translating it yields CASSIVGRNTEAFF. Complete variable domain (other parts from reference TRBV19 and TRBJ1-1): DGGITQSPKYLFRKEGQNVTLSCEQNLNHDAMYWYRQDPGQGLRLIYYSQIVNDFQKGDIAEGYSVSREKKESFPLTVTSAQKNPTAFYLCASSIVGRNTEAFFGQGTRLTVV.

As regards this clonotype: This may arise from a read error, as a much more abundant clone is one base away. The chain joins TRBV18 to TRBJ2-2; the D gene is possibly TRBD1 (5 bases). There are 15 residues in the CDR3. Germline assignment: CDR1 KGHSH and CDR2 LQKENI. Trimming took off 3 bases at V and 6 bases at J, with 14 bases between the two ends. This CDR3 is CASSPNQWGAGELFF. The CDR3 nucleotides are TGTGCCAGCTCACCCAATCAATGGGGCGCCGGGGAGCTGTTTTTT.

Many counts were recorded for this clonotype. V usage is TRBV3-1 and J usage is TRBJ2-5, with D tentatively TRBD2 (6 bases). The CDR3 is made up of 16 amino acids. CDR1 and CDR2 from the germline V gene are LGHDT and YNNKEL (reference sequence). Trimming removed 0 bases from V and 6 bases from J, with 17 bases in between. CDR3 sequence: CASSQEGRGLRKTQYF. Written as DNA, the CDR3 is TGTGCCAGCAGCCAAGAAGGGCGGGGTTTGAGGAAGACCCAGTACTTC.

The V and J genes are TRBV11-3 and TRBJ2-5, with D maybe TRBD2 (5 bases). V gave up 5 bases and J gave up 2 bases, with 15 bases separating them. The germline V gene has CDR1 SGHNT and CDR2 YENEEA. The CDR3 loop spans 15 amino acids. The CDR3 here is CASSRAASSQETQYF. CDR3 bases: TGTGCCAGCAGCCGTGCGGCTAGCAGTCAAGAGACCCAGTACTTC.

This clonotype was observed at least ten times. One end of the junction varies from germline; a read error may be responsible. The V call is TRBV5-1, the J call TRBJ2-5; D possibly uses TRBD1 or TRBD2 (5 bases each). Germline-derived CDR1 and CDR2 are SGHRS and YFSETQ. CDR3 length: 11 amino acids. CDR3 in amino acids: CASSQSGTEHF. The DNA for the CDR3 is TGCGCCAGCAGCCAATCCGGGACGGAACACTTC.

This rearrangement joins TRBV6-1 to TRBJ2-7; 7 nucleotides align to TRBD1. Germline CDR1 MNHNS, CDR2 SASEGT. The length of the CDR3 is 15 residues. V shed 3 bases and J 2 bases; nucleotides not matched to a gene: 7. This chain's CDR3 is CASSDSGGATYEQYF. The CDR3 coding sequence is TGTGCCAGCAGTGATTCAGGGGGAGCGACCTACGAGCAGTACTTC.